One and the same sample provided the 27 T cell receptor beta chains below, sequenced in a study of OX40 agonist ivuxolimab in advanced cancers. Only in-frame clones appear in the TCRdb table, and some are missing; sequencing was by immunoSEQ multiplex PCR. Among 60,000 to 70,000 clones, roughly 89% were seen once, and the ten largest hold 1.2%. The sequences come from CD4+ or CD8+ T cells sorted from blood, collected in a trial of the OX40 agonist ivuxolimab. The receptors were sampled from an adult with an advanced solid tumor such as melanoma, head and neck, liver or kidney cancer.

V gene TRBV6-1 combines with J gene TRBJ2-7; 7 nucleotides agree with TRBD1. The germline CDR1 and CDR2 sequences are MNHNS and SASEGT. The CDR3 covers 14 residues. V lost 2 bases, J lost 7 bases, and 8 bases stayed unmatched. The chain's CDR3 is CASSEQGVFREQYF. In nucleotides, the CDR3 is TGTGCCAGCAGTGAACAGGGGGTTTTTAGGGAGCAGTACTTC.

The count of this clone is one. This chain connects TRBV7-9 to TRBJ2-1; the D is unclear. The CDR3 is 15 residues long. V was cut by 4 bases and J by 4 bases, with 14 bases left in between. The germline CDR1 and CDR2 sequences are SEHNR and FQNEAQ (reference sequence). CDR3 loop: CASSSPATDYNEQFF. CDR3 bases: TGTGCCAGCAGCTCCCCTGCGACTGATTACAATGAGCAGTTCTTC.

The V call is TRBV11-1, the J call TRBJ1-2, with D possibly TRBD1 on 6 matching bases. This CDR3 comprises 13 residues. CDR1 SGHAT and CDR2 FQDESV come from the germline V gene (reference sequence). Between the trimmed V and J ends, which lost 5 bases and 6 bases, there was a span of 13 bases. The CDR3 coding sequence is TGTGCCAGCAGCCTCGAGGGGGATGATGGCTACACCTTC. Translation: CASSLEGDDGYTF.

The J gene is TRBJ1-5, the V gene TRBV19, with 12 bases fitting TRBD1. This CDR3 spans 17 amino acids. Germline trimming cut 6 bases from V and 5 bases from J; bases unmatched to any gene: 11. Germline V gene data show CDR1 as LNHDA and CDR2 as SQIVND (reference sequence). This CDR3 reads CASRREGRDRGHQPQHF. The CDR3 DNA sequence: TGTGCCAGTAGGAGAGAGGGTCGGGACAGGGGGCATCAGCCCCAGCATTTT. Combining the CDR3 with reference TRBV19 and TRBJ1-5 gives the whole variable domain DGGITQSPKYLFRKEGQNVTLSCEQNLNHDAMYWYRQDPGQGLRLIYYSQIVNDFQKGDIAEGYSVSREKKESFPLTVTSAQKNPTAFYLCASRREGRDRGHQPQHFGDGTRLSIL.

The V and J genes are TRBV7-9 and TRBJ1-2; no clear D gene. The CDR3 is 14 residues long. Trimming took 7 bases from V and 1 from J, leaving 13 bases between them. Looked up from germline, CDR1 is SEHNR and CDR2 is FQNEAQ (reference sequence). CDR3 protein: CASTPGEGNYGYTF. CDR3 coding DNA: TGTGCCAGCACCCCCGGGGAGGGTAACTATGGCTACACCTTC.

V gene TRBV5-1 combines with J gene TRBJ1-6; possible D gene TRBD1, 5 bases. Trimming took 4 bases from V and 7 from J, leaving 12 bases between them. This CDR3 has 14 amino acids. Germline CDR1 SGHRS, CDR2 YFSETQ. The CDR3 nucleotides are TGCGCCAGCAGCCAAGGGACGGCCAATTCACCCCTCCACTTT. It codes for CASSQGTANSPLHF.

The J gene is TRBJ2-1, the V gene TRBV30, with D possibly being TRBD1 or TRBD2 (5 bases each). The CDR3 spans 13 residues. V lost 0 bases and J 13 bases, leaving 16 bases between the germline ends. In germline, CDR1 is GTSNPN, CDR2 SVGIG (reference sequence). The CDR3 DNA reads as TGTGCCTGGAGTGTAAGGGGTGGGGGATTCCAGTTCTTC. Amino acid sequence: CAWSVRGGGFQFF.

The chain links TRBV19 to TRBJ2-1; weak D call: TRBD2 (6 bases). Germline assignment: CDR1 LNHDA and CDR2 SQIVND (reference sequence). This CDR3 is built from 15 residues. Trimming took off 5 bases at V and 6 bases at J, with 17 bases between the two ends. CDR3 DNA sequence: TGTGCCAGTAGTTTGGGCTACGGGGGTAGCAATGAGCAGTTCTTC. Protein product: CASSLGYGGSNEQFF. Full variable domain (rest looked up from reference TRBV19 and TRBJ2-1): DGGITQSPKYLFRKEGQNVTLSCEQNLNHDAMYWYRQDPGQGLRLIYYSQIVNDFQKGDIAEGYSVSREKKESFPLTVTSAQKNPTAFYLCASSLGYGGSNEQFFGPGTRLTVL.

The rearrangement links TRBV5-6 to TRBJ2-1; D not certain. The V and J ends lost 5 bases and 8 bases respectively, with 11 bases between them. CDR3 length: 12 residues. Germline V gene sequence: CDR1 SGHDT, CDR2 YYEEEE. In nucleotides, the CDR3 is TGTGCCAGCAGTCTCGACGACTATGAGCAGTTCTTC. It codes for CASSLDDYEQFF.

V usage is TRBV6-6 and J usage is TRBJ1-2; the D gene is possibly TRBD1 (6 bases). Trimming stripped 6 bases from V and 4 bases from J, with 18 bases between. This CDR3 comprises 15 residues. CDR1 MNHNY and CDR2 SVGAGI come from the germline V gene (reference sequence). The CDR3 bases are TGTGCCAGCAGCGAACAGGGCCGAGGTCGCTATGGCTACACCTTC. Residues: CASSEQGRGRYGYTF.

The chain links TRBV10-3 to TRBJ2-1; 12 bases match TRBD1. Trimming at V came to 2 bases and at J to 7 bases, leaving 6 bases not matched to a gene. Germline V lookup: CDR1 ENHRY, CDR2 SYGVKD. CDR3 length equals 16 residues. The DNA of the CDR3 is TGTGCCATCAGTGAGAACCGGGACAGGGGGCGGAATGAGCAGTTCTTC. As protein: CAISENRDRGRNEQFF.

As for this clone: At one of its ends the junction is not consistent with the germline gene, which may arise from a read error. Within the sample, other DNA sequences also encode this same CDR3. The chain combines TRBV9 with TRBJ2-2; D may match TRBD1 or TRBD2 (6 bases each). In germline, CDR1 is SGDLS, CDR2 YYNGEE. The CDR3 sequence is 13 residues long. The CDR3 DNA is TGTGCCAGCAGTGTAGGGGGGACCGGGGAGCTGTTTTTT. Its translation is CASSVGGTGELFF.

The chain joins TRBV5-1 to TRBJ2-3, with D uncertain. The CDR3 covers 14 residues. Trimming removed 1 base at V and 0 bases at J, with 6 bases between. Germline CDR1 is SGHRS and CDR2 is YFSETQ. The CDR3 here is CASSLTPSTDTQYF. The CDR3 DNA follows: TGCGCCAGCAGCTTGACACCAAGCACAGATACGCAGTATTTT.

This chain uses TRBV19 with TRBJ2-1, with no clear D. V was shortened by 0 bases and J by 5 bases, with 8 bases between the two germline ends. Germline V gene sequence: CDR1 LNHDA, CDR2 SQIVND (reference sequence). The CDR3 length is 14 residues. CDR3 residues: CASSIDLTNNEQFF. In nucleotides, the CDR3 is TGTGCCAGTAGTATAGATCTCACAAACAATGAGCAGTTCTTC.

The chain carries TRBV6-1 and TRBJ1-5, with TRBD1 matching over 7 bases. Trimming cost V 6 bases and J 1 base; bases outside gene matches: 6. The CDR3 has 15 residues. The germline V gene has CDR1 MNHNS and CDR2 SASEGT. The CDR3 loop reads CASSLDRDSNQPQHF. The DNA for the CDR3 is TGTGCCAGCAGCCTAGACAGGGACAGCAATCAGCCCCAGCATTTT.

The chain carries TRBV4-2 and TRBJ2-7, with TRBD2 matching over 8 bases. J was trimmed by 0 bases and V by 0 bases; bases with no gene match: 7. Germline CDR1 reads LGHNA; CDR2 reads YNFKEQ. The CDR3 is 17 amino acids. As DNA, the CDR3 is TGTGCCAGCAGCCAAGAACTAGCGGAACCCGGCTCCTACGAGCAGTACTTC. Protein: CASSQELAEPGSYEQYF.

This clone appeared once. The CDR3 loop is CASRGDRAATDTQYF. The CDR3, as DNA: TGTGCCAGCAGAGGGGACAGGGCGGCCACAGATACGCAGTATTTT. J is TRBJ2-3 and V is TRBV6-1; 9 nucleotides match TRBD1. The CDR3 runs to 15 residues. The V gene's germline CDR1 is MNHNS and CDR2 SASEGT. V shed 6 bases and J 2 bases; nucleotides not matched to a gene: 6.

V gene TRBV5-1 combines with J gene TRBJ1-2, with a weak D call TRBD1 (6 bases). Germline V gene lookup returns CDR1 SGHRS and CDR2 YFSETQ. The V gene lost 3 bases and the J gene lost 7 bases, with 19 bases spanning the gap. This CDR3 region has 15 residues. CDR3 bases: TGCGCCAGCAGCTCCCGAACAGGGTATTTGGCTGGCTACACCTTC. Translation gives CASSSRTGYLAGYTF.

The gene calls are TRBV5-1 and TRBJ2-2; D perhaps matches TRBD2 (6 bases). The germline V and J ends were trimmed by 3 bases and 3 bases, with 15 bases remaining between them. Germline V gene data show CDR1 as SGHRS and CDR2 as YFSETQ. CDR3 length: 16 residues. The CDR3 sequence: CASSYRDSQYTGELFF. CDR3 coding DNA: TGCGCCAGCAGCTACCGGGACTCCCAGTACACCGGGGAGCTGTTTTTT.

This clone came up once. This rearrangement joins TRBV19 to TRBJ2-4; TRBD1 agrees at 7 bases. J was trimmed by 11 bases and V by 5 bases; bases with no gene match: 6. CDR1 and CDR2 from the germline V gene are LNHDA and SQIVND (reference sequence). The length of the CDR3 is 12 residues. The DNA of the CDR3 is TGTGCCAGTAGTTCGCAGGGGGTCCTTCAGTACTTC. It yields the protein CASSSQGVLQYF.

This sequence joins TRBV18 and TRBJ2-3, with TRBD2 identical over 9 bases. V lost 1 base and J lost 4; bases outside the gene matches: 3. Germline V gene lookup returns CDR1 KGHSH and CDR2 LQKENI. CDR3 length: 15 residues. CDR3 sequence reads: CASSPLAGVPDTQYF. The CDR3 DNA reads TGTGCCAGCTCACCACTAGCGGGAGTCCCAGATACGCAGTATTTT.

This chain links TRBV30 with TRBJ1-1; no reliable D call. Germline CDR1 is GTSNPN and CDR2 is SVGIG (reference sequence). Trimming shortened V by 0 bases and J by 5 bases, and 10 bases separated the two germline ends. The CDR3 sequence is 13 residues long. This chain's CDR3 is CAWSVRIGTEAFF. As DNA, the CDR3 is TGTGCCTGGAGTGTAAGAATTGGGACTGAAGCTTTCTTT. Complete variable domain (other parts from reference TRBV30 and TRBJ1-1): SQTIHQWPATLVQPVGSPLSLECTVEGTSNPNLYWYRQAAGRGLQLLFYSVGIGQISSEVPQNLSASRPQDRQFILSSKKLLLSDSGFYLCAWSVRIGTEAFFGQGTRLTVV.

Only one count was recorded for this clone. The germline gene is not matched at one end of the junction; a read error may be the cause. The CDR3 region is CTSSSPGQGAWNEKLFF. The CDR3 coding sequence is TGTACCAGCTCATCCCCGGGACAGGGGGCGTGGAATGAAAAACTGTTTTTT. The chain couples TRBV18 to TRBJ1-4; 12 positions agree with TRBD1. This CDR3 is 17 amino acids long. The germline V gene has CDR1 KGHSH and CDR2 LQKENI.

CDR3 coding DNA: TGTGCCAGCAGCAGACATAACCCTAGCGGGAGGGCCACAGATACGCAGTATTTT. Protein product: CASSRHNPSGRATDTQYF. The chain recombines TRBV5-5 with TRBJ2-3, with TRBD2 matching over 12 bases. Unmatched junction bases numbered 11, after V lost 4 bases and J lost 2 bases. Germline V gene data show CDR1 as SGHKS and CDR2 as YYEKEE (reference sequence). The CDR3 covers 18 residues.

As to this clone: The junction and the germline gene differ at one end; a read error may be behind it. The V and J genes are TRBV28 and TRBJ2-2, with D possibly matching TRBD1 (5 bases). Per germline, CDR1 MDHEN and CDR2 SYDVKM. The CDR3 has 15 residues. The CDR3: CAGSSRGARTGELFF. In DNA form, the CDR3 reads TGTGCCGGCAGCTCAAGGGGCGCAAGGACCGGGGAGCTGTTTTTT.

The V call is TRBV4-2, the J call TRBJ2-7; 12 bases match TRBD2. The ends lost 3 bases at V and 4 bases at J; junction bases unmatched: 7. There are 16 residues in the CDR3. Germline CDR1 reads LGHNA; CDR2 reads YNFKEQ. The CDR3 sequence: CASSHQTSGSMYEQYF. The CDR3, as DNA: TGTGCCAGCAGCCACCAGACTAGCGGGAGTATGTACGAGCAGTACTTC.

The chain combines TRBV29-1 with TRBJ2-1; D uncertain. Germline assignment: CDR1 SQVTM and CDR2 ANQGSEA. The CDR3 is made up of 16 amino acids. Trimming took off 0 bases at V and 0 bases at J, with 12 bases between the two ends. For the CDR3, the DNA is TGCAGCGTTGAAGACGGGCGACGTCGCTCCTACAATGAGCAGTTCTTC. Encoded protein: CSVEDGRRRSYNEQFF.